These 9 T cell receptor beta chains were sequenced from one sample in a study of cytotoxic CD8 clonotypes in ibrutinib-treated CLL. TCRdb's copy holds only in-frame clones and misses some; the assay was immunoSEQ multiplex PCR. The table has 19,000 or so clones, around 85% seen once. The sequenced sample was PBMCs, obtained before ibrutinib treatment. The receptors were gathered from a human donor with chronic lymphocytic leukemia.

This clone was observed once. This rearrangement joins TRBV7-2 to TRBJ2-3; weak D call: TRBD2 (7 bases). This CDR3 contains 12 residues. V gave up 5 bases and J gave up 15 bases, with 18 bases separating them. Germline CDR1 reads SGHTA; CDR2 reads FQGNSA. CDR3 bases: TGTGCCAGCAGCCCCGGGGGGCACAGGTCATATTTT. Translated, it gives CASSPGGHRSYF.

This chain uses TRBV27 with TRBJ2-2; maybe TRBD2 (5 bases). In germline, CDR1 is MNHEY, CDR2 SMNVEV (reference sequence). This CDR3 has 15 amino acids. The V end lost 2 bases, the J end lost 3 bases, and 10 bases lay between the germline ends. DNA for the CDR3: TGTGCCAGCAGTTTAGGAGGTTTATACACCGGGGAGCTGTTTTTT. Amino acid sequence: CASSLGGLYTGELFF.

The chain joins TRBV6-1 to TRBJ2-3; D possibly uses TRBD1 or TRBD2 (5 bases each). V gave up 10 bases and J gave up 1 base, with 15 bases separating them. The CDR3 is made up of 14 amino acids. In germline, CDR1 is MNHNS, CDR2 SASEGT. The CDR3 here is CANQDKAGTDTQYF. In DNA, the CDR3 is TGTGCCAACCAGGACAAAGCGGGCACAGATACGCAGTATTTT.

This clone appeared once. J is TRBJ1-2 and V is TRBV27, with unresolved D. Trimming removed 2 bases at V and 8 bases at J, with 12 bases between. Germline V CDR1 and CDR2: MNHEY, SMNVEV (reference sequence). This CDR3 region has 13 residues. This CDR3 reads CASSLGGIYGYTF. The CDR3 coding sequence is TGTGCCAGCAGTTTAGGAGGGATCTACGGCTACACCTTC.

The gene calls are TRBV5-1 and TRBJ1-1; D gene unclear. CDR1 and CDR2 (germline): SGHRS, YFSETQ. The CDR3 has 13 residues. V was pared by 5 bases and J by 10 bases, with 18 bases between. CDR3 residues: CASRLSGAPIAFF. CDR3 nucleotides: TGCGCCAGCAGGTTGAGCGGAGCCCCGATAGCTTTCTTT. The whole variable domain, filled in from reference TRBV5-1 and TRBJ1-1, reads KAGVTQTPRYLIKTRGQQVTLSCSPISGHRSVSWYQQTPGQGLQFLFEYFSETQRNKGNFPGRFSGRQFSNSRSEMNVSTLELGDSALYLCASRLSGAPIAFFGQGTRLTVV.

This chain connects TRBV5-8 to TRBJ1-3; 9 bases are shared with TRBD1. With 5 bases clipped from V and 0 bases from J, the junction kept 3 bases outside the gene matches. Germline lookup yields CDR1 SGHTS and CDR2 YDEGEE. The CDR3 is 15 residues long. CDR3 nucleotide sequence: TGTGCCAGCAGGGACAGGGGTTCCTCTGGAAACACCATATATTTT. Translated, it gives CASRDRGSSGNTIYF.

This clone turned up a few times. This chain joins TRBV7-9 and TRBJ2-7, with D possibly TRBD1 on 5 matching bases. Germline V lookup: CDR1 SEHNR, CDR2 FQNEAQ (reference sequence). The CDR3 consists of 16 residues. Trimming pared 3 bases from V and 0 bases from J, leaving 15 bases between. The CDR3 spells CASSLLGAESSYEQYF. In DNA form, the CDR3 reads TGTGCCAGCAGCTTGTTAGGGGCAGAGAGCTCCTACGAGCAGTACTTC.

This clone was counted only a few times. This chain links TRBV6-1 with TRBJ2-6; D perhaps matches TRBD1 (6 bases). Germline loops: CDR1 MNHNS, CDR2 SASEGT. This CDR3 comprises 18 residues. Trimming took 3 bases from V and 2 from J, leaving 17 bases between them. The CDR3 here is CASSDLGQPLAGANVLTF. CDR3 nucleotides: TGTGCCAGCAGTGACCTTGGACAGCCCCTCGCTGGGGCCAACGTCCTGACTTTC.

The chain is built from TRBV7-2 and TRBJ2-1; perhaps TRBD1 as D (6 bases). The germline V gene has CDR1 SGHTA and CDR2 FQGNSA. The CDR3 spans 16 residues. With 6 bases removed from V and 0 bases from J, the gap between germline ends came to 15 bases. For the CDR3, the DNA is TGTGCCAGCAGTCTAGCTCAGGGGAGCTCCTACAATGAGCAGTTCTTC. Its protein is CASSLAQGSSYNEQFF. Full variable domain (remainder filled in from reference TRBV7-2 and TRBJ2-1): GAGVSQSPSNKVTEKGKDVELRCDPISGHTALYWYRQSLGQGLEFLIYFQGNSAPDKSGLPSDRFSAERTGGSVSTLTIQRTQQEDSAVYLCASSLAQGSSYNEQFFGPGTRLTVL.